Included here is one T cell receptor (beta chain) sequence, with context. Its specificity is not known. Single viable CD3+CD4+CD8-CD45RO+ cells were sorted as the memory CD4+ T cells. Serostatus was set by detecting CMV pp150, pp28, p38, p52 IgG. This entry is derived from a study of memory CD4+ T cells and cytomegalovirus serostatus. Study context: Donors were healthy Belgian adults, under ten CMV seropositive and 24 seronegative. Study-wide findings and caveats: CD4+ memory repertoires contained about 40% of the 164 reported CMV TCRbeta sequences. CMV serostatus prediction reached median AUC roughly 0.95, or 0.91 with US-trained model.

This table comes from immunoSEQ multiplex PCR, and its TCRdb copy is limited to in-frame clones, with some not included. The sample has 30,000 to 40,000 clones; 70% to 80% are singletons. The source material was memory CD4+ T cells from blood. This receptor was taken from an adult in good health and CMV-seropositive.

The CDR3 DNA follows: TGTGCCAGCAGCTCCGGGACAGGGCAAGAGACCCAGTACTTC. Its protein is CASSSGTGQETQYF. V usage is TRBV7-9 and J usage is TRBJ2-5; the match to TRBD1 covers 9 bases. The CDR3 extends over 14 amino acids. Per the germline V gene, CDR1 is SEHNR and CDR2 is FQNEAQ (reference sequence). V lost 4 bases and J lost 2; bases outside the gene matches: 2.